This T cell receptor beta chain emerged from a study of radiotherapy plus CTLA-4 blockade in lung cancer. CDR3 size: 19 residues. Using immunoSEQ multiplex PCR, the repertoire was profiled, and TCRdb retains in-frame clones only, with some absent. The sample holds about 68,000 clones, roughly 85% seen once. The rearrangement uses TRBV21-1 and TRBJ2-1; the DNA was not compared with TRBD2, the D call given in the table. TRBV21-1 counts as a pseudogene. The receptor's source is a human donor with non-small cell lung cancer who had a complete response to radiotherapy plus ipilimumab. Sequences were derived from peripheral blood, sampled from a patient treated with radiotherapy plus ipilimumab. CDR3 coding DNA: TGTGCCAGCAGCAAAGTGGGTCTAGCGGGGGCCCTCTTCTACAATGAGCAGTTCTTC. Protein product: CASSKVGLAGALFYNEQFF.